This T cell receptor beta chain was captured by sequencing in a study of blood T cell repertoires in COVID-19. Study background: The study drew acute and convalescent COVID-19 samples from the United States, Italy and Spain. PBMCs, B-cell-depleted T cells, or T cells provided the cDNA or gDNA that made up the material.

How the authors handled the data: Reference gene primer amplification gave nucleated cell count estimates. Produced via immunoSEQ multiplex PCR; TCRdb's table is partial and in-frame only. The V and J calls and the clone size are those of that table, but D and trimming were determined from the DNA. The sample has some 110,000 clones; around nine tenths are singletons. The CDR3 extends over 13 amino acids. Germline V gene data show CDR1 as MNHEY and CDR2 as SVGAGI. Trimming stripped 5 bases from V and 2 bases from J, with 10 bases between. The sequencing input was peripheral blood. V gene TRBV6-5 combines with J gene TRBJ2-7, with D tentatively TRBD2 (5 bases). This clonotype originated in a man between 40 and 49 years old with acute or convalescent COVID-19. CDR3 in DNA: TGTGCCAGCAGTACTTCCGGGGCCTACGAGCAGTACTTC. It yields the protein CASSTSGAYEQYF.